These 10 T cell receptor beta chains were all obtained from the same sample, sequenced in a study of blood T cell repertoires in COVID-19. The table came from immunoSEQ multiplex PCR; TCRdb's copy has only in-frame clones and leaves some out. The sample includes roughly 290,000 clones, around 89% of them seen just once. Sequenced input: peripheral blood. The receptors here all came from a man aged 25-45 years with acute or convalescent COVID-19.

The chain joins TRBV4-1 to TRBJ1-1, with D possibly matching TRBD1 (6 bases). Trimming removed 3 bases from V and 0 bases from J, with 17 bases in between. The CDR3 totals 17 residues. The germline CDR1 and CDR2 sequences are MGHRA and YSYEKL. The CDR3 DNA is TGCGCCAGCAGCCACGACAGGCCCACAAGATTGAACACTGAAGCTTTCTTT. Protein: CASSHDRPTRLNTEAFF.

The genes are TRBV4-1 and TRBJ1-2; 7 nucleotides agree with TRBD1. From germline, CDR1 is MGHRA and CDR2 YSYEKL. This CDR3 is built from 15 residues. V was clipped by 4 bases and J by 2 bases; unmatched bases: 7. The CDR3, as DNA: TGCGCCAGCAGCCTCGTAAGGGGGCTCAACTATGGCTACACCTTC. Translating gives CASSLVRGLNYGYTF.

This chain uses TRBV2 with TRBJ2-1; TRBD1 matches at 8 bases. Germline V gives CDR1 SNHLY, CDR2 FYNNEI. The trim removed 4 bases at V and 6 bases at J, leaving 2 bases unmatched. The CDR3 spans 13 residues. The CDR3 nucleotides read TGTGCCAGCAGTGGGCAGGGGGCCAATGAGCAGTTCTTC. Amino acids: CASSGQGANEQFF. The complete variable domain, with remaining parts taken from reference TRBV2 and TRBJ2-1, reads EPEVTQTPSHQVTQMGQEVILRCVPISNHLYFYWYRQILGQKVEFLVSFYNNEISEKSEIFDDQFSVERPDGSNFTLKIRSTKLEDSAMYFCASSGQGANEQFFGPGTRLTVL.

V is TRBV10-2 and J is TRBJ1-1, with unresolved D. This CDR3 comprises 12 residues. The germline V gene encodes CDR1 WSHSY and CDR2 SAAADI. V lost 2 bases to trimming and J lost 4 bases, with 5 bases between them. As DNA, the CDR3 is TGCGCCAGCAGTGAGGCAGTCACTGAAGCTTTCTTT. It encodes CASSEAVTEAFF.

This clone turned up a few times. This chain uses TRBV2 with TRBJ1-4; D might be TRBD1 (5 bases). The ends were cut back, 4 bases at V and 5 bases at J, with 11 bases in the middle. Germline assignment: CDR1 SNHLY and CDR2 FYNNEI. The CDR3 has 14 residues. CDR3 in amino acids: CASSAQGINEKLFF. For the CDR3, the DNA is TGTGCCAGCAGTGCGCAGGGTATAAATGAAAAACTGTTTTTT. Using reference TRBV2 and TRBJ1-4 for the parts outside the CDR3, the full variable domain is EPEVTQTPSHQVTQMGQEVILRCVPISNHLYFYWYRQILGQKVEFLVSFYNNEISEKSEIFDDQFSVERPDGSNFTLKIRSTKLEDSAMYFCASSAQGINEKLFFGSGTQLSVL.

The gene calls are TRBV18 and TRBJ1-3; 7 bases fit TRBD1. Germline-derived CDR1 and CDR2 are KGHSH and LQKENI. Losses at the gene ends were 4 bases for V and 4 bases for J; bases not matched to a gene: 4. The CDR3 is 14 amino acids. CDR3 in amino acids: CASSRDSGGNTIYF. In DNA form, the CDR3 reads TGTGCCAGCTCACGGGACAGTGGCGGAAACACCATATATTTT.

The chain recombines TRBV9 with TRBJ1-4; D unclear. This CDR3 is 15 amino acids long. V was trimmed by 0 bases and J by 5 bases, leaving 11 bases between them. Germline values: CDR1 SGDLS, CDR2 YYNGEE. The CDR3 loop reads CASSVVPSGNEKLFF. The CDR3 region has the DNA TGTGCCAGCAGCGTAGTCCCTTCGGGGAATGAAAAACTGTTTTTT.

CDR3 protein: CASSTGQGNEKLFF. In DNA, the CDR3 is TGCGCCAGCAGCACCGGACAGGGTAATGAAAAACTGTTTTTT. The chain couples TRBV5-1 to TRBJ1-4; TRBD1 agrees at 8 bases. With V trimmed by 4 bases and J by 4 bases, 3 bases remained unmatched. The CDR3 contains 14 residues. The V gene's germline CDR1 is SGHRS and CDR2 YFSETQ.

The chain joins TRBV5-1 to TRBJ2-1; tentative D call: TRBD2 (5 bases). CDR3 length equals 17 residues. Germline V gene data show CDR1 as SGHRS and CDR2 as YFSETQ. The ends were cut back, 1 base at V and 6 bases at J, with 20 bases in the middle. The CDR3 nucleotides are TGCGCCAGCAGCTTGCGGTCCGAGACGGGATTGTCCAATGAGCAGTTCTTC. It is translated as CASSLRSETGLSNEQFF.

The CDR3 DNA sequence: TGTGCCAGCACAGGGAAGGGGAGGATCTACACCTTC. Translation: CASTGKGRIYTF. The chain couples TRBV6-5 to TRBJ1-2; D might be TRBD1 (5 bases). Trimming removed 7 bases from V and 10 bases from J, with 16 bases in between. Germline V CDR1 and CDR2: MNHEY, SVGAGI. The CDR3 has 12 residues.